What follows are 20 T cell receptor beta chains derived from one specimen sequenced in a study of monozygotic twins with inflammatory bowel disease (dated by TCRdb to between 2018 and 2021). Receptors were amplified or captured by 5' RACE. Instrument on record: Illumina HiSeq 2500. The reads, reprocessed by TCRdb, yield one row per CDR3 protein sequence and no DNA. The data table for this sample lists 120,000 to 150,000 distinct CDR3 sequences. The ten largest clonotypes hold less than 3% of the sample. Sequencing used blood. Receptor source: a human donor with ulcerative colitis or Crohn's disease, or a healthy co-twin of an affected twin (not recorded which).

This chain links TRBV18 with TRBJ2-7; TCRdb's assignment of TRBD1 cannot be checked, as there is no DNA. The CDR3 loop spans 15 amino acids. Germline CDR1 is KGHSH and CDR2 is LQKENI. The CDR3: CASLKGQGSNYEQYF.

The chain employs TRBV19 and TRBJ2-1; without DNA, the TCRdb call of TRBD2 cannot be checked. Germline V gene lookup returns CDR1 LNHDA and CDR2 SQIVND (reference sequence). The CDR3 sequence is 15 residues long. The CDR3 sequence: CASSASAGFYNEQFF.

The chain employs TRBV4-3 and TRBJ1-5. The CDR3 has 15 amino acids. Germline-derived CDR1 and CDR2 are LGHNA and YSLEER. The CDR3 sequence: CASSQEAGTDQPQHF.

CDR3 residues: CAIKRDSDTDTQYF. This chain connects TRBV10-3 to TRBJ2-3; TCRdb gives TRBD1 as the D gene, but with no DNA this cannot be confirmed. CDR3 length: 14 amino acids. Germline assignment: CDR1 ENHRY and CDR2 SYGVKD.

The gene calls are TRBV28 and TRBJ2-7. The CDR3 covers 13 residues. Looked up from germline, CDR1 is MDHEN and CDR2 is SYDVKM. CDR3 region: CASSFQYSYEQYF. Filled out from reference TRBV28 and TRBJ2-7, the complete variable domain reads DVKVTQSSRYLVKRTGEKVFLECVQDMDHENMFWYRQDPGLGLRLIYFSYDVKMKEKGDIPEGYSVSREKKERFSLILESASTNQTSMYLCASSFQYSYEQYFGPGTRLTVT.

V gene TRBV15 combines with J gene TRBJ1-5; TCRdb indicates TRBD1, and absent DNA this call remains unverified. CDR3 length equals 15 residues. Germline V gives CDR1 LNHNV, CDR2 YYDKDF (reference sequence). The CDR3: CATVKTGRGVQPQHF.

The CDR3 sequence is CASSLSTGDLYEQYF. The chain recombines TRBV7-7 with TRBJ2-7; the TRBD1 assignment by TCRdb is unverifiable without DNA. CDR1 is SSHAT, CDR2 FNYEAQ, per germline (reference sequence). This CDR3 region has 15 residues.

This rearrangement joins TRBV20-1 to TRBJ2-5; checking the TCRdb D call of TRBD1 is not possible without DNA. The CDR3 is made up of 16 amino acids. Germline CDR1 DFQATT, CDR2 SNEGSKA (reference sequence). CDR3 amino acids: CSARGPMAGAQETQYF.

V is TRBV20-1 and J is TRBJ2-1; TCRdb's assignment of TRBD2 cannot be checked, as there is no DNA. The CDR3 covers 14 residues. Germline assignment: CDR1 DFQATT and CDR2 SNEGSKA (reference sequence). The CDR3 reads CSARKAGGYNEQFF.

The gene calls are TRBV4-2 and TRBJ2-2; TCRdb picks TRBD1, but there is no DNA to check that call. Per germline, CDR1 LGHNA and CDR2 YNFKEQ. The CDR3 is 16 amino acids. This CDR3 is CASSQEGQINTGELFF.

The CDR3 here is CASSPILGLRGLAGRSSYNEQFF. The chain carries TRBV4-2 and TRBJ2-1; TCRdb reports TRBD2, a call that lacks DNA to check it against. The germline gives CDR1 LGHNA, CDR2 YNFKEQ. The CDR3 runs 23 residues.

The genes are TRBV5-1 and TRBJ1-6; TCRdb calls TRBD1, which cannot be checked without DNA. This CDR3 is 15 amino acids long. The germline CDR1 and CDR2 sequences are SGHRS and YFSETQ. The CDR3 sequence is CASKKAVGGSSPLHF.

The J gene is TRBJ2-2, the V gene TRBV7-3; the TCRdb call, TRBD1, lacks DNA for checking. The CDR3 runs 15 residues. The V gene's germline CDR1 is SGHTA and CDR2 FQGTGA. This chain's CDR3 is CASSLLGGTTGELFF.

The rearrangement links TRBV19 to TRBJ2-7; TCRdb proposes TRBD1, but this gene call is untestable without DNA. The CDR3 is made up of 13 amino acids. CDR1 is LNHDA, CDR2 SQIVND, per germline (reference sequence). CDR3 loop: CASTAVRGREQYF.

The CDR3 reads CAWTRGGYGYTF. The rearrangement links TRBV30 to TRBJ1-2. CDR1 GTSNPN and CDR2 SVGIG come from the germline V gene (reference sequence). CDR3 length: 12 residues.

The CDR3: CASTFDSSSGANVLTF. The chain couples TRBV6-4 to TRBJ2-6; the D call from TCRdb, TRBD1, cannot be confirmed without DNA. This CDR3 contains 16 residues. Germline V lookup: CDR1 MRHNA, CDR2 SNTAGT.

V is TRBV7-9 and J is TRBJ1-2. This CDR3 is 13 amino acids long. Germline V gene lookup returns CDR1 SEHNR and CDR2 FQNEAQ (reference sequence). CDR3: CASSLRGSYGYTF.

J is TRBJ2-3 and V is TRBV28; TCRdb designates TRBD2, a call that cannot be tested without DNA. This CDR3 comprises 15 residues. Per germline, CDR1 MDHEN and CDR2 SYDVKM. The CDR3 reads CASMLAGGSTDTQYF. Full variable domain (rest looked up from reference TRBV28 and TRBJ2-3): DVKVTQSSRYLVKRTGEKVFLECVQDMDHENMFWYRQDPGLGLRLIYFSYDVKMKEKGDIPEGYSVSREKKERFSLILESASTNQTSMYLCASMLAGGSTDTQYFGPGTRLTVL.

This chain uses TRBV5-1 with TRBJ1-3; the TCRdb D gene call, TRBD1, has no DNA to confirm it. Germline CDR1 SGHRS, CDR2 YFSETQ. This CDR3 is 16 amino acids long. CDR3 in amino acids: CASSLVQGASGNTIYF.

This chain connects TRBV11-2 to TRBJ2-7; lacking DNA, the TRBD2 call made by TCRdb goes unchecked. This CDR3 has 14 residues. Germline values: CDR1 SGHAT, CDR2 FQNNGV. CDR3 in amino acids: CASSTRSGGARQYF.